This passage covers 24 T cell receptor beta chains from one sample sequenced in a study of blood T cell repertoires in COVID-19. Clones were read by immunoSEQ multiplex PCR, and TCRdb kept only the in-frame ones, dropping some. The sample has some 64,000 clones, 55% to 75% seen once; the top ten hold around 4.9%. The sample taken for sequencing was peripheral blood. Receptors originate from a woman aged 70-85 years with COVID-19, enrolled during active disease.

This chain links TRBV5-1 with TRBJ2-7; 10 bases map to TRBD2. The germline V gene encodes CDR1 SGHRS and CDR2 YFSETQ. The CDR3 sequence is 17 residues long. V lost 2 bases, J lost 1 base, and 9 bases stayed unmatched. The CDR3 region is CASSFGAGGHQSYEQYF. Written as DNA, the CDR3 is TGCGCCAGCAGCTTCGGAGCGGGGGGGCATCAGTCCTACGAGCAGTACTTC.

The V and J genes are TRBV11-2 and TRBJ2-1, with a tentative D call TRBD2 (5 bases). Trimming removed 5 bases from V and 0 bases from J, with 8 bases in between. CDR1 SGHAT and CDR2 FQNNGV come from the germline V gene. This CDR3 has 14 amino acids. The CDR3 spells CASSPGGSYNEQFF. The CDR3 bases are TGTGCCAGCAGCCCAGGAGGCTCCTACAATGAGCAGTTCTTC.

This clone was detected a few times. J is TRBJ2-5 and V is TRBV27; the match to TRBD2 covers 13 bases. J was trimmed by 4 bases and V by 4 bases; bases with no gene match: 12. The CDR3 contains 18 residues. Germline CDR1 MNHEY, CDR2 SMNVEV (reference sequence). CDR3 residues: CASSSIRPGLAGSETQYF. The CDR3 bases are TGTGCCAGCAGTTCCATCAGGCCGGGACTAGCGGGATCAGAGACCCAGTACTTC.

This clone has just one count. J is TRBJ2-3 and V is TRBV9, with 10 bases aligning to TRBD2. The germline CDR1 and CDR2 sequences are SGDLS and YYNGEE. J lost 0 bases, V lost 4 bases, and 5 bases had no gene match. The CDR3 length is 16 residues. The DNA for the CDR3 is TGTGCCAGCAGCTCCACTAGCGGGACTAGCACAGATACGCAGTATTTT. Encoded protein: CASSSTSGTSTDTQYF.

This clone was detected a few times. The chain is built from TRBV5-6 and TRBJ1-1; the D gene is possibly TRBD1 (6 bases). The V end lost 3 bases, the J end lost 0 bases, and 18 bases lay between the germline ends. CDR3 length: 17 residues. Germline V gives CDR1 SGHDT, CDR2 YYEEEE. In nucleotides, the CDR3 is TGTGCCAGCAGCTCGGCAACCTTGGGACATCTGAACACTGAAGCTTTCTTT. Translation: CASSSATLGHLNTEAFF.

This clone was seen a single time. V is TRBV19 and J is TRBJ1-4; D might be TRBD1 (6 bases). Germline V CDR1 and CDR2: LNHDA, SQIVND (reference sequence). The V end lost 3 bases, the J end lost 7 bases, and 21 bases lay between the germline ends. CDR3 size: 17 residues. The CDR3 nucleotides read TGTGCCAGTAGTATTTCCGGGACATCCCCGGTTGGTGAAAAACTGTTTTTT. Amino acid sequence: CASSISGTSPVGEKLFF. The full variable domain, with the rest looked up from reference TRBV19 and TRBJ1-4, is DGGITQSPKYLFRKEGQNVTLSCEQNLNHDAMYWYRQDPGQGLRLIYYSQIVNDFQKGDIAEGYSVSREKKESFPLTVTSAQKNPTAFYLCASSISGTSPVGEKLFFGSGTQLSVL.

This clone has just a few counts. V and J are TRBV2 and TRBJ2-7; 10 bases agree with TRBD2. There are 15 residues in the CDR3. V lost 1 base to trimming and J lost 7 bases; unmatched junction nucleotides: 7. Per germline, CDR1 SNHLY and CDR2 FYNNEI. The chain's CDR3 is CASSEGASGSREQYV. Written as DNA, the CDR3 is TGTGCCAGCAGTGAAGGGGCTAGCGGGAGTCGGGAGCAGTACGTC.

This clone has a single count. The V call is TRBV27, the J call TRBJ2-7, with 9 nucleotides matching TRBD2. Germline assignment: CDR1 MNHEY and CDR2 SMNVEV (reference sequence). Germline trimming cut 6 bases from V and 3 bases from J; bases unmatched to any gene: 6. The CDR3 consists of 14 residues. The CDR3 is CASSLAAGGYEQYV. CDR3 bases: TGTGCCAGCAGCCTAGCAGCGGGAGGCTACGAGCAGTACGTC.

Written as DNA, the CDR3 is TGTGCCAGCAGCGATAAAGACAGCCAAAATCAGCCCCAGCATTTT. Translated, it gives CASSDKDSQNQPQHF. The chain employs TRBV2 and TRBJ1-5; a possible D gene is TRBD1 (5 bases). In germline, CDR1 is SNHLY, CDR2 FYNNEI. CDR3 length: 15 residues. The ends were cut back, 6 bases at V and 4 bases at J, with 16 bases in the middle.

The rearrangement links TRBV7-2 to TRBJ2-2; D might be TRBD2 (6 bases). Germline loops: CDR1 SGHTA, CDR2 FQGNSA. The germline V and J ends were trimmed by 4 bases and 7 bases, with 22 bases remaining between them. CDR3 length: 17 amino acids. CDR3 sequence (DNA): TGTGCCAGCAGCTCCCGGGGGACGCCCGGAGACAGCGGGGAGCTGTTTTTT. Encoded protein: CASSSRGTPGDSGELFF.

The CDR3 DNA sequence: TGTGCCAGCAGCCCCTTGAGGGACAGGGGGTCGAGAGGGGCCAACGTCCTGACTTTC. Protein: CASSPLRDRGSRGANVLTF. V is TRBV11-2 and J is TRBJ2-6, with TRBD1 matching 11 bases. Per the germline V gene, CDR1 is SGHAT and CDR2 is FQNNGV. CDR3 size: 19 residues. The ends lost 5 bases at V and 4 bases at J; junction bases unmatched: 13.

The rearrangement links TRBV7-9 to TRBJ2-1, with 8 bases identical to TRBD2. The junction had 9 bases not matched to a gene; V was cut back by 7 bases and J by 4 bases. Germline V gene data show CDR1 as SEHNR and CDR2 as FQNEAQ (reference sequence). CDR3 length: 15 residues. CDR3 region: CASNPGTRRYNEQFF. The DNA of the CDR3 is TGTGCCAGCAACCCCGGGACTAGGAGATACAATGAGCAGTTCTTC.

The chain's CDR3 is CASSLSVETPATNEKLFF. DNA of the CDR3: TGTGCCAGCAGCTTGTCTGTTGAAACTCCTGCAACTAATGAAAAACTGTTTTTT. V and J are TRBV5-6 and TRBJ1-4; D gene ambiguous. The CDR3 has 18 residues. Trimming took off 1 base at V and 0 bases at J, with 16 bases between the two ends. Germline lookup yields CDR1 SGHDT and CDR2 YYEEEE.

The V gene is TRBV2, the J gene TRBJ2-1, with D maybe TRBD2 (6 bases). Between the trimmed V and J ends, which lost 6 bases and 5 bases, there was a span of 11 bases. The CDR3 has 13 residues. Germline lookup yields CDR1 SNHLY and CDR2 FYNNEI. The CDR3 is CASRSSANNEQFF. The CDR3 DNA sequence: TGTGCCAGCAGGTCTAGCGCAAACAATGAGCAGTTCTTC.

This clone has only one observation. The chain couples TRBV4-1 to TRBJ1-2; 8 bases agree with TRBD1. Germline assignment: CDR1 MGHRA and CDR2 YSYEKL. Trimming removed 3 bases from V and 2 bases from J; junction bases left unmatched: 5. This CDR3 spans 15 amino acids. CDR3 in amino acids: CASSQEDRANYGYTF. CDR3 bases: TGCGCCAGCAGCCAGGAGGACAGGGCGAACTATGGCTACACCTTC.

The genes are TRBV4-1 and TRBJ2-7; TRBD2 is a possible D gene (6 bases). Trimming shortened V by 0 bases and J by 6 bases, and 9 bases separated the two germline ends. Germline V gene sequence: CDR1 MGHRA, CDR2 YSYEKL. The CDR3 runs 13 residues. CDR3 in DNA: TGCGCCAGCAGCCAAGATAGCGGTACCGAGCAGTACTTC. Residues: CASSQDSGTEQYF.

The J gene is TRBJ2-2, the V gene TRBV6-5; 9 bases align to TRBD1. Germline values: CDR1 MNHEY, CDR2 SVGAGI. CDR3 length: 15 residues. The J segment lost 1 base and the V segment lost 4 bases, leaving 1 base of the junction unmatched. CDR3 region: CASSSDRGNTGELFF. The CDR3 DNA sequence: TGTGCCAGCAGTTCGGACAGGGGGAACACCGGGGAGCTGTTTTTT.

This chain joins TRBV15 and TRBJ2-1, with D possibly being TRBD2 (5 bases). Trimming removed 0 bases from V and 6 bases from J, with 9 bases in between. Per the germline V gene, CDR1 is LNHNV and CDR2 is YYDKDF (reference sequence). This CDR3 region has 14 residues. CDR3 protein: CATSRDNSGNEQFF. CDR3 in DNA: TGTGCCACCAGCAGAGATAACAGCGGCAATGAGCAGTTCTTC.

This chain links TRBV3-1 (or the pseudogene TRBV3-2) with TRBJ2-5, with 15 bases aligning to TRBD2. The J segment lost 5 bases and the V segment lost 4 bases, leaving 8 bases of the junction unmatched. The germline CDR1 and CDR2 sequences are LGHDT and YNNKEL (reference sequence). The CDR3 consists of 17 residues. CDR3 region: CASSLTGLAGGGETQYF. In nucleotides, the CDR3 is TGTGCCAGCAGCCTCACGGGACTAGCGGGGGGTGGGGAGACCCAGTACTTC.

This clone came up a few times. The J gene is TRBJ2-6, the V gene TRBV5-4, with 9 bases fitting TRBD1. The trim removed 4 bases at V and 4 bases at J, leaving 9 bases unmatched. Per germline, CDR1 SGHNT and CDR2 YYREEE (reference sequence). The CDR3 loop spans 17 amino acids. DNA of the CDR3: TGTGCCAGCAGCAACCACAGGGGGCGAGCCGGGGCCAACGTCCTGACTTTC. It is translated as CASSNHRGRAGANVLTF. Filled out from reference TRBV5-4 and TRBJ2-6, the complete variable domain reads ETGVTQSPTHLIKTRGQQVTLRCSSQSGHNTVSWYQQALGQGPQFIFQYYREEENGRGNFPPRFSGLQFPNYSSELNVNALELDDSALYLCASSNHRGRAGANVLTFGAGSRLTVL.

This chain connects TRBV6-6 to TRBJ1-6, with D possibly being TRBD1 (6 bases). The CDR3 spans 15 residues. Trimming took 2 bases from V and 10 from J, leaving 15 bases between them. Germline CDR1 is MNHNY and CDR2 is SVGAGI (reference sequence). CDR3 DNA sequence: TGTGCCAGCAGTTACCCTGGGGACATCGAATCACCCCTCCACTTT. Translation: CASSYPGDIESPLHF.

This chain links TRBV10-2 with TRBJ1-6; 9 positions match TRBD1. The V segment lost 4 bases and the J segment 8 bases; nucleotides outside the gene matches: 0. This CDR3 spans 13 amino acids. CDR1 and CDR2 from the germline V gene are WSHSY and SAAADI. The CDR3 here is CASSGDRDSPLHF. For the CDR3, the DNA is TGCGCCAGCAGTGGGGACAGGGATTCACCCCTCCACTTT.

The chain has TRBV12-3 or TRBV12-4 and TRBJ1-2; D not resolved. Trimming took off 5 bases at V and 2 bases at J, with 9 bases between the two ends. CDR3 length equals 13 residues. The CDR3 DNA reads TGTGCCAGCAGTCCGCGCAGGAACTATGGCTACACCTTC. Its protein is CASSPRRNYGYTF.

This clone was seen more than once but under ten times. The chain combines TRBV12-5 with TRBJ1-5; D unclear. The CDR3 is 15 residues long. The V end was cut by 0 bases, the J end by 3 bases, with 9 bases between. Looked up from germline, CDR1 is LGHNT and CDR2 is FRNRAP. This chain's CDR3 is CASGLVRGDNQPQHF. As DNA, the CDR3 is TGTGCTAGTGGTTTGGTACGGGGTGACAATCAGCCCCAGCATTTT.